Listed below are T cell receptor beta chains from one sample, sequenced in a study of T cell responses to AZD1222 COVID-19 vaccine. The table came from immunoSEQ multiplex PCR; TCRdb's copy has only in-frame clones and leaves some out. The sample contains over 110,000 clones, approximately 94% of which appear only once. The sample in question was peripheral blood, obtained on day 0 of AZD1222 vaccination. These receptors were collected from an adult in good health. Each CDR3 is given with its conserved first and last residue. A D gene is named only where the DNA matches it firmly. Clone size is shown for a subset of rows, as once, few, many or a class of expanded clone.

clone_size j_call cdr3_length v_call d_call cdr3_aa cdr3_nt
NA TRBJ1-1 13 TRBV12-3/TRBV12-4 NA CASSLQRPPVAFF TGTGCCAGCAGTTTACAAAGGCCCCCTGTAGCTTTCTTT
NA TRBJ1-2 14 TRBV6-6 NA CASSYVDSAEGYTF TGTGCCAGCAGTTACGTGGACAGCGCGGAAGGCTACACCTTC
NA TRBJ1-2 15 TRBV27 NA CASSYLREGFGGYTF TGTGCCAGCAGTTACCTCAGGGAGGGATTCGGTGGCTACACCTTC
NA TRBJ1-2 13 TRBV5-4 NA CASTSQGSYGYTF TGTGCCAGCACCTCGCAGGGCAGCTATGGCTACACCTTC
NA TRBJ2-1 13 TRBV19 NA CASSSLVYNEQFF TGTGCCAGTAGTTCGTTAGTGTACAATGAGCAGTTCTTC
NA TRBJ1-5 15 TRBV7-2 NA CASSRYGGDNQPQHF TGTGCCAGCAGCCGCTACGGGGGGGATAATCAGCCCCAGCATTTT
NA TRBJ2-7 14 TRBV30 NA CAWSVGRSSYEQYF TGTGCCTGGAGTGTAGGCCGGAGCTCCTACGAGCAGTACTTC
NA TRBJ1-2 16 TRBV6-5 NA CASSYSKQQGVGGYTF TGTGCCAGCAGTTACTCGAAGCAACAGGGAGTCGGGGGCTACACCTTC
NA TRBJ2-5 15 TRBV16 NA CASSQSGFGQETQYF TGTGCCAGCAGCCAATCCGGTTTTGGCCAAGAGACCCAGTACTTC
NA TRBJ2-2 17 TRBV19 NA CASSPGGGGARTGELFF TGTGCCAGTAGTCCCGGTGGAGGGGGGGCGCGGACCGGGGAGCTGTTTTTT
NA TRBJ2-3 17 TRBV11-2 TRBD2 CASSLGVGRETTDTQYF TGTGCCAGCAGCTTGGGGGTTGGGCGGGAGACCACAGATACGCAGTATTTT
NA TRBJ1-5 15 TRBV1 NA CTSSLGGGGNQPQHF TGCACCAGCAGCCTCGGGGGAGGAGGCAATCAGCCCCAGCATTTT
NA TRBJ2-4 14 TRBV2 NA CASFRDMAKNIQYF TGTGCCAGCTTCCGGGACATGGCCAAAAACATTCAGTACTTC
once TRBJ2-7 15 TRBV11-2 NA CASSLDGSRSYEQYF TGTGCCAGCAGCTTAGATGGTAGCAGATCCTACGAGCAGTACTTC
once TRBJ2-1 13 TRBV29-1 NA CSVSFTQGHEQFF TGCAGCGTATCCTTTACGCAGGGCCATGAGCAGTTCTTC
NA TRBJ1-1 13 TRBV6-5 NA CASGYKGDTEAFF TGTGCCAGCGGTTACAAGGGGGACACTGAAGCTTTCTTT
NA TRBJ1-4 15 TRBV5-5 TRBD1 CASSLEGGPGEKLFF TGTGCCAGCAGCTTGGAAGGGGGCCCTGGTGAAAAACTGTTTTTT
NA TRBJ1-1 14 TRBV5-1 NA CASSLGYQGTEAFF TGCGCCAGCAGCTTGGGGTACCAGGGCACTGAAGCTTTCTTT
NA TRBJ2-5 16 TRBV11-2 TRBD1 CASSLTGQGGVGTQYF TGTGCCAGCAGCTTAACGGGACAGGGAGGTGTGGGGACCCAGTACTTC
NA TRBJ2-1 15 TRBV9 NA CASSADSAAYNEQFF TGTGCCAGCAGCGCTGACTCAGCCGCCTACAATGAGCAGTTCTTC
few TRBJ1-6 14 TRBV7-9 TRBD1 CASRLGTENSPLHF TGTGCCAGCAGGCTCGGGACAGAAAATTCACCCCTCCACTTT
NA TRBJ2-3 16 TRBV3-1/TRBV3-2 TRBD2 CASSQGSSGGTDTQYF TGTGCCAGCAGCCAAGGGTCTAGCGGGGGGACAGATACGCAGTATTTT
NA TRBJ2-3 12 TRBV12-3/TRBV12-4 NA CASSFSTDTQYF TGTGCCAGCAGTTTCTCAACAGATACGCAGTATTTT
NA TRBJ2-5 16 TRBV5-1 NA CASSLLEAGDVETQYF TGCGCCAGCAGCTTGCTTGAGGCCGGCGATGTAGAGACCCAGTACTTC
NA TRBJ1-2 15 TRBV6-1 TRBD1 CASSEASTGDYGYTF TGTGCCAGCAGTGAAGCCTCGACAGGGGACTATGGCTACACCTTC
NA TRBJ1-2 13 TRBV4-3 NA CASSQWASYGYTF TGCGCCAGCAGCCAATGGGCCAGCTATGGCTACACCTTC
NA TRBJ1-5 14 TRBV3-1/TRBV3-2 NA CASSPRKGVEPQHF TGTGCCAGCAGCCCCCGGAAGGGGGTAGAGCCCCAGCATTTT
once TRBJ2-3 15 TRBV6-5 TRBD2 CASRPLGLAADTQYF TGTGCCAGCAGGCCCCTTGGACTAGCGGCAGATACGCAGTATTTT
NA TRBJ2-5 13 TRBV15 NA CATSRDREETQYF TGTGCCACCAGCAGAGATAGAGAAGAGACCCAGTACTTC
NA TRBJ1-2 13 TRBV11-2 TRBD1 CASSLDRGSGYTF TGTGCCAGCAGCCTAGACAGGGGATCTGGCTACACCTTC
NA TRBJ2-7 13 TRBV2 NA CASSVLTFYEQYF TGTGCCAGCAGTGTGCTCACTTTCTACGAGCAGTACTTC
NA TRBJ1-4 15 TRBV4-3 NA CASSQGGGRDEKLFF TGCGCCAGCAGCCAAGGGGGAGGGAGAGATGAAAAACTGTTTTTT
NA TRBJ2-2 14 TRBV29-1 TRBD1 CSVARTGNTGELFF TGCAGCGTTGCGAGGACAGGGAACACCGGGGAGCTGTTTTTT
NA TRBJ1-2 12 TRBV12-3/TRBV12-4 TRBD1 CASSRGRGGYTF TGTGCCAGCAGCAGGGGGCGCGGGGGCTACACCTTC
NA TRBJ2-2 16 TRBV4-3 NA CASSQSAGLGAGELFF TGCGCCAGCAGCCAATCGGCGGGGTTGGGGGCCGGGGAGCTGTTTTTT
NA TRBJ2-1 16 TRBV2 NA CASSEEPGGPYNEQFF TGTGCCAGCAGTGAAGAACCTGGCGGCCCCTACAATGAGCAGTTCTTC
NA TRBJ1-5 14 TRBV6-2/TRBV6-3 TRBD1 CASSWTGRRQPQHF TGTGCCAGCAGTTGGACAGGGAGGAGGCAGCCCCAGCATTTT
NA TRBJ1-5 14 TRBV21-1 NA CASSKECLLSPQHF TGTGCCAGCAGCAAAGAGTGTCTCCTGAGCCCCCAGCATTTT
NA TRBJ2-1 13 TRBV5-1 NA CASSLEGGGEQFF TGCGCCAGCAGCTTGGAAGGGGGTGGTGAGCAGTTCTTC
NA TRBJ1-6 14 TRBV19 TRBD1 CASSTDRGSSPLHF TGTGCCAGTAGTACCGACAGGGGTAGTTCACCCCTCCACTTT
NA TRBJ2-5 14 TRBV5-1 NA CASSLGRGQETQYF TGCGCCAGCAGCTTGGGAAGGGGTCAAGAGACCCAGTACTTC
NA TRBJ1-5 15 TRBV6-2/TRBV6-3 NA CASSGFPVSNQPQHF TGTGCCAGCAGTGGGTTTCCGGTTAGCAATCAGCCCCAGCATTTT
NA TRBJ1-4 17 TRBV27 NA CASSVQDASPFNEKLFF TGTGCCAGCAGTGTACAGGACGCTTCTCCTTTTAATGAAAAACTGTTTTTT
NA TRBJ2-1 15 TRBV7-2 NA CASSPLAGPRDEQFF TGTGCCAGCAGCCCCCTCGCGGGACCTAGGGATGAGCAGTTCTTC
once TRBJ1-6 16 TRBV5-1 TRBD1 CASSLETGGIGSPLHF TGCGCCAGCAGCTTGGAGACAGGGGGTATAGGTTCACCCCTCCACTTT
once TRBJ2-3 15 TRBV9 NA CASSVGLRGTDTQYF TGTGCCAGCAGCGTAGGTCTGCGGGGCACAGATACGCAGTATTTT
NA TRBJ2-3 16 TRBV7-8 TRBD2 CASSPGTSGSTDTQYF TGTGCCAGCAGCCCCGGGACTAGCGGAAGCACAGATACGCAGTATTTT
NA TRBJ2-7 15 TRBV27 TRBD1 CASTLGQGPFYEQYF TGTGCCAGCACCCTGGGACAGGGGCCCTTCTACGAGCAGTACTTC
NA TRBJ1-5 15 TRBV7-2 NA CASSPSTYSNQPQHF TGTGCCAGCAGCCCTTCGACCTATAGCAATCAGCCCCAGCATTTT
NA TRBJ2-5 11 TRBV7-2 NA CASRAQETQYF TGTGCCAGCAGGGCCCAAGAGACCCAGTACTTC
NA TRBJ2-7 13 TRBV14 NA CASSQQFLSEQYF TGTGCCAGCAGCCAACAGTTTTTGTCCGAGCAGTACTTC
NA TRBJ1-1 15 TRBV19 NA CASTQDSLGYTEAFF TGTGCCAGTACTCAGGACAGCTTAGGATACACTGAAGCTTTCTTT
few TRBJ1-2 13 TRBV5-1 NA CASSLEGHYGYTF TGCGCCAGCAGCTTGGAGGGACACTATGGCTACACCTTC
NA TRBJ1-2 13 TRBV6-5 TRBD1 CASRDRGVGGYTF TGTGCCAGCCGGGACAGGGGCGTCGGTGGCTACACCTTC
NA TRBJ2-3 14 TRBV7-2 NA CASSLSGFGDTQYF TGTGCCAGCAGCTTGAGCGGGTTCGGGGATACGCAGTATTTT
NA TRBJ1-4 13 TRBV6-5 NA CASSYSGGEKLFF TGTGCCAGCAGTTACTCGGGGGGGGAAAAACTGTTTTTT
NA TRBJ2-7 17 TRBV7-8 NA CASSLTTRQDITYEQYF TGTGCCAGCAGCTTAACCACCCGACAGGATATAACCTACGAGCAGTACTTC
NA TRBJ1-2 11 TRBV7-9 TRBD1 CASSSQGGYTF TGTGCCAGCAGCTCACAGGGGGGCTACACCTTC
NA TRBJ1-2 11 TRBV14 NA CASSPGDGYTF TGTGCCAGCAGCCCAGGGGACGGCTACACCTTC